The source of this T cell receptor (beta chain) is a study of blood T cell repertoires in COVID-19. Overall study context: Spain, Italy and the United States supplied samples that represented acute and convalescent COVID-19. Sources were T cells, B-cell-depleted T cells, or PBMCs; the material itself was cDNA or gDNA.

Germline V gene lookup returns CDR1 SGDLS and CDR2 YYNGEE. CDR3 length: 15 amino acids. The V and J ends lost 0 bases and 3 bases, in that order; junction bases with no gene match: 2. Assay used: immunoSEQ multiplex PCR; TCRdb lists only in-frame clones, some missing. The table lists 140,000 or so clones, around 80% of them singletons, with around 4% in the top ten. Regarding this clone: The same CDR3 also results from other DNA sequences found in this sample.

The chain carries TRBV9 and TRBJ2-7; TRBD1 aligns across 11 bases. This receptor was identified in a man aged 55 to 69 with acute or convalescent COVID-19. The sample was peripheral blood. CDR3 loop: CASSVGTGGFYEQYF. Written as DNA, the CDR3 is TGTGCCAGCAGCGTAGGGACAGGGGGCTTCTACGAGCAGTACTTC. Variable domain in full (rest from reference TRBV9 and TRBJ2-7): DSGVTQTPKHLITATGQRVTLRCSPRSGDLSVYWYQQSLDQGLQFLIQYYNGEERAKGNILERFSAQQFPDLHSELNLSSLELGDSALYFCASSVGTGGFYEQYFGPGTRLTVT.